What follows are 7 T cell receptor beta chains derived from one specimen sequenced in a study of cytomegalovirus exposure and HLA in healthy donors. It was with 60 Vbeta and 13 Jbeta primers that the PCR ran. The protocol was immunoSEQ multiplex PCR, while the TCRdb copy is restricted to in-frame clones and leaves out a portion. In total, the table holds 130,000 or so clones. Sequencing input: PBMCs. These receptors came from an older woman in good health and CMV-seronegative.

The J gene is TRBJ2-7, the V gene TRBV13; D possibly corresponds to TRBD2 (5 bases). V was shortened by 2 bases and J by 3 bases, with 5 bases between the two germline ends. The germline V gene encodes CDR1 PRHDT and CDR2 FYEKMQ (reference sequence). The CDR3 extends over 12 amino acids. CDR3: CASSLSGYEQYF. CDR3 in DNA: TGTGCCAGCAGCTTAAGCGGCTACGAGCAGTACTTC.

J is TRBJ2-1 and V is TRBV29-1, with TRBD1 identical over 9 bases. With V trimmed by 7 bases and J by 7 bases, 8 bases remained unmatched. CDR1 is SQVTM and CDR2 is ANQGSEA in the germline V gene. The CDR3 sequence is 13 residues long. CDR3 DNA: TGCAGCGCATCCGGGACAGGGCTGAATGAGCAGTTCTTC. Its protein is CSASGTGLNEQFF.

The V and J genes are TRBV29-1 and TRBJ1-1; 9 bases match TRBD1. V trimming: 7 bases; J trimming: 4 bases; junction bases outside the gene matches: 7. Germline lookup yields CDR1 SQVTM and CDR2 ANQGSEA. The CDR3 has 13 residues. The CDR3 reads CSGDRVIGTEAFF. The CDR3 nucleotides read TGCAGCGGGGACAGGGTGATTGGCACTGAAGCTTTCTTT. Variable domain in full (rest from reference TRBV29-1 and TRBJ1-1): SAVISQKPSRDICQRGTSLTIQCQVDSQVTMMFWYRQQPGQSLTLIATANQGSEATYESGFVIDKFPISRPNLTFSTLTVSNMSPEDSSIYLCSGDRVIGTEAFFGQGTRLTVV.

The genes are TRBV7-3 and TRBJ1-1; D is possibly TRBD1 (6 bases). The germline CDR1 and CDR2 sequences are SGHTA and FQGTGA. This CDR3 comprises 15 residues. Trimming pared 5 bases from V and 0 bases from J, leaving 13 bases between. CDR3: CASSPKGGMNTEAFF. CDR3 nucleotide sequence: TGTGCCAGCAGCCCAAAGGGGGGGATGAACACTGAAGCTTTCTTT.

The J gene is TRBJ2-1, the V gene TRBV9, with a weak D call TRBD2 (7 bases). V gave up 0 bases and J gave up 9 bases, with 13 bases separating them. The CDR3 contains 14 residues. The V gene's germline CDR1 is SGDLS and CDR2 YYNGEE. CDR3 sequence (DNA): TGTGCCAGCAGCGTAGGTGGGGGGGCTATTGAGCAGTTCTTC. This sequence encodes CASSVGGGAIEQFF. The variable domain in full, with the rest retrieved from reference TRBV9 and TRBJ2-1, is DSGVTQTPKHLITATGQRVTLRCSPRSGDLSVYWYQQSLDQGLQFLIQYYNGEERAKGNILERFSAQQFPDLHSELNLSSLELGDSALYFCASSVGGGAIEQFFGPGTRLTVL.

The chain couples TRBV19 to TRBJ2-1, with a weak D call TRBD2 (5 bases). This CDR3 has 14 residues. V was shortened by 5 bases and J by 8 bases, with 16 bases between the two germline ends. The germline gives CDR1 LNHDA, CDR2 SQIVND (reference sequence). The CDR3 DNA is TGTGCCAGTAGTGCCCTGACGGGGTTCGATGAGCAGTTCTTC. It specifies CASSALTGFDEQFF.

This chain joins TRBV9 and TRBJ2-5; TRBD2 matches 7 bases. This CDR3 is built from 16 residues. Germline V gene lookup returns CDR1 SGDLS and CDR2 YYNGEE. J was trimmed by 0 bases and V by 2 bases; bases with no gene match: 7. CDR3 in DNA: TGTGCCAGCAGCGTCTTTGACGGGGGGTACCAAGAGACCCAGTACTTC. This codes for CASSVFDGGYQETQYF.